The rows below give T cell receptor beta chains drawn from one sample of a study of T cell changes during pregnancy in multiple sclerosis. Using immunoSEQ multiplex PCR, the repertoire was profiled, and TCRdb retains in-frame clones only, with some absent. The sample gives tens of thousands of clones, approximately 91% of which show up once; 1.3% is in the top ten. This specimen was peripheral blood, taken in the second trimester of pregnancy. The receptor source for this set is a female donor with multiple sclerosis, enrolled in a pregnancy study. The CDR3 runs from the conserved cysteine through the conserved F or W. The D gene is left open where the match is weak. Size values are once, few and many counts, or a class for expanded clones, and some rows have none.

cdr3_nt cdr3_aa d_call j_call v_call clone_size
TGCGCCAGCAGCCAAGGGGACAGGGGACCCTATGGCTACACCTTC CASSQGDRGPYGYTF TRBD1 TRBJ1-2 TRBV4-3 NA
TGTGCCAGCAGCTTAGCGATACAGGGGAATCAGCCCCAGCATTTT CASSLAIQGNQPQHF TRBD1 TRBJ1-5 TRBV7-2 NA
TGCGCCAGCAGCCAAGTGGATGAGGGGGTCTGCACCTTC CASSQVDEGVCTF NA TRBJ1-2 TRBV4-3 NA
TGCGCCAGCAGACAGACTAGCGCGAGCTCCTACGAGCAGTACTTC CASRQTSASSYEQYF TRBD2 TRBJ2-7 TRBV4-1 NA
TGTGCCAGCTCACCGGGACAGACGAATCCGAACACTGAAGCTTTCTTT CASSPGQTNPNTEAFF TRBD1 TRBJ1-1 TRBV18 NA
TGTGCCAGCAGCTTCTCCAGCCGGGACACTGGAAACACCATATATTTT CASSFSSRDTGNTIYF NA TRBJ1-3 TRBV7-9 once
TGTGCCAGCAGCTCAGAATACAGTCGATCTGGCTACACCTTC CASSSEYSRSGYTF NA TRBJ1-2 TRBV7-9 NA
TGTGCCAGCAGTTGGCAGGGGGCAACGACCCAGTACTTC CASSWQGATTQYF TRBD1 TRBJ2-5 TRBV25-1 once
TGCGCCAGCAGCCGAGGACAGGGGGCTAACGAGCAGTACTTC CASSRGQGANEQYF TRBD1 TRBJ2-7 TRBV4-3 NA
TGTGCCAGCAGTAGACAGTCTTTGAACACTGAAGCTTTCTTT CASSRQSLNTEAFF NA TRBJ1-1 TRBV28 NA
TGTGCCAGCAGTAAACAAATAGCGGGGGGCCGGTTTGGCTACACCTTC CASSKQIAGGRFGYTF NA TRBJ1-2 TRBV6-6 NA
TGTGCCAGCAGTCCTACGCAGGGTCCCTATGGCTACACCTTC CASSPTQGPYGYTF NA TRBJ1-2 TRBV28 NA
TGTGCCAGCAGCGTTGCGGGGGGGCCGGTAGAGACCCAGTACTTC CASSVAGGPVETQYF TRBD2 TRBJ2-5 TRBV9 NA
TGTGCCAGCAGCTTGGTGGTGGCAGGGGACATGAACACTGAAGCTTTCTTT CASSLVVAGDMNTEAFF NA TRBJ1-1 TRBV5-6 NA
TGTGCCAGCAGCCGACGATGGGAATCAAGCGGGCGCTATGGCTACACCTTC CASSRRWESSGRYGYTF NA TRBJ1-2 TRBV5-4 NA
TGTGCCAGTAGTATTCGACTAGCGGGGGTCTTTGCCCATGAGCAGTTCTTC CASSIRLAGVFAHEQFF TRBD2 TRBJ2-1 TRBV19 NA
TGTGCCAGCAAATGGACTAGCGGGGGGGATACGCAGTATTTT CASKWTSGGDTQYF TRBD2 TRBJ2-3 TRBV7-8 once
TGTGCCAGCAGCTTCCGCTGGACAGGACCCACAATGAAGGGGCAGTTCTTC CASSFRWTGPTMKGQFF TRBD1 TRBJ2-1 TRBV11-2 NA
TGCGCCAGCAGAAGGACACCTCTTGAGACCCAGTACTTC CASRRTPLETQYF NA TRBJ2-5 TRBV5-1 NA
TGCGCCAGCAGCTCATTATGGGACAAGGTAGATGAAAAACTGTTTTTT CASSSLWDKVDEKLFF NA TRBJ1-4 TRBV4-3 NA
TGTGCCAGCAGCTTTCCGGGATCGAACACTGAAGCTTTCTTT CASSFPGSNTEAFF NA TRBJ1-1 TRBV5-4 NA
TGTGCCAGCAGCTTAGGCAATTCAGATACGCAGTATTTT CASSLGNSDTQYF NA TRBJ2-3 TRBV7-3 once
TGTGCCAGTAGTATAGGTCCCCTCGAGGGAGGCTACACCTTC CASSIGPLEGGYTF NA TRBJ1-2 TRBV19 NA
TGCGCCAGCAGCGCTTCAAGGGGAAACACTGAAGCTTTCTTT CASSASRGNTEAFF NA TRBJ1-1 TRBV5-1 once
TGTGCCAGCAGTTCGGAAGGAGCAAGCAATCAGCCCCAGCATTTT CASSSEGASNQPQHF NA TRBJ1-5 TRBV2 NA
TGTGCCAGCAGCCATGACAGGGGTGGCACTGAAGCTTTCTTT CASSHDRGGTEAFF TRBD1 TRBJ1-1 TRBV11-2 NA
TGTGCCAGCAGCTTTACCGGGACAGGGAGTGTGACCCAGTACTTC CASSFTGTGSVTQYF TRBD1 TRBJ2-5 TRBV11-3 NA
TGTGCCAGCAGGTGGGGCAGGGATCTAGCCAAAAACATTCAGTACTTC CASRWGRDLAKNIQYF NA TRBJ2-4 TRBV5-5 NA
TGTGCCAGCAGCGGCGGGGGCCGGGCCCTTTACAATGAGCAGTTCTTC CASSGGGRALYNEQFF NA TRBJ2-1 TRBV5-4 NA
TGTGCCATCAGACAGGGGGGAACTGAAGCTTTCTTT CAIRQGGTEAFF TRBD1 TRBJ1-1 TRBV10-3 NA
TGTGCCAGCAGCTTGGAGCGGACTAGCGGTTCCTACAATGAGCAGTTCTTC CASSLERTSGSYNEQFF TRBD2 TRBJ2-1 TRBV5-8 NA
TGTGCCAGCAGCTTAGATGGAGGGGGGGGTGAGACCCAGTACTTC CASSLDGGGGETQYF NA TRBJ2-5 TRBV11-2 NA
TGTGCCAGCAGCTCCCGGGGGGCAGGAGCCCAAGAGACCCAGTACTTC CASSSRGAGAQETQYF NA TRBJ2-5 TRBV5-6 NA
TGTGCCAGCAGCTGGACTAGCGGGGTTCTAGGCAAGGATGAGCAGTTCTTC CASSWTSGVLGKDEQFF TRBD2 TRBJ2-1 TRBV5-6 NA
TGTGCCAGCAGCCGAAACGCAGGGGGCTTTCGTGGCGGGGAGCTGTTTTTT CASSRNAGGFRGGELFF TRBD1 TRBJ2-2 TRBV5-4 NA
TGTGCCAGCAGCGTACAAGCGGGGGGCCAAGAGACCCAGTACTTC CASSVQAGGQETQYF TRBD2 TRBJ2-5 TRBV9 NA
TGTGCCAGCAGTCCCGGGCCAGGGGATACGCAGTATTTT CASSPGPGDTQYF NA TRBJ2-3 TRBV9 NA
TGTGCCAGCAGCGGCCTGGGCGGGGGGGCCGCGGGGGAGCTGTTTTTT CASSGLGGGAAGELFF TRBD2 TRBJ2-2 TRBV7-6 NA
TGTGCCAGCAGCTCCCCCGTGAGTGAGCAGTTCTTC CASSSPVSEQFF NA TRBJ2-1 TRBV7-3 once
TGTGCCAGCAGCTTGAGGGACAGACAAGAGACCCAGTACTTC CASSLRDRQETQYF TRBD1 TRBJ2-5 TRBV5-4 NA
TGTGCCAGCAGCTTAAGTCCAGCAGGGGGGAGCTATGGCTACACCTTC CASSLSPAGGSYGYTF TRBD1 TRBJ1-2 TRBV11-2 NA
TGCGCCAGCAGCCAAGATGAAACAGCCTATGGCTACACCTTC CASSQDETAYGYTF NA TRBJ1-2 TRBV4-3 few